These 23 T cell receptor beta chains share one sample of origin, sequenced in a study of Tregs in tolerant kidney transplant recipients. Only in-frame clones appear in the TCRdb table, and some are missing; sequencing was by immunoSEQ multiplex PCR. The sample includes under 85,000 clones, about 89% of them seen just once. The sequences come from CD4+ T cells from blood, collected before the transplant. These receptors came from a human donor who received a combined kidney and bone marrow transplant.

This chain uses TRBV6-1 with TRBJ2-3; 7 bases agree with TRBD2. V lost 4 bases and J lost 3; bases outside the gene matches: 10. Per germline, CDR1 MNHNS and CDR2 SASEGT. The CDR3 spans 16 residues. DNA for the CDR3: TGTGCCAGCAGTGTGGGCATCCTAGCGGAGACAGATACGCAGTATTTT. Translating gives CASSVGILAETDTQYF.

The chain joins TRBV5-1 to TRBJ1-1, with 12 bases that match TRBD1. Germline V CDR1 and CDR2: SGHRS, YFSETQ. CDR3 length equals 16 residues. J lost 5 bases, V lost 4 bases, and 9 bases had no gene match. CDR3 region: CASSAAVGQGATEAFF. DNA for the CDR3: TGCGCCAGCAGCGCAGCAGTGGGACAGGGGGCGACTGAAGCTTTCTTT.

The chain couples TRBV7-2 to TRBJ2-1; 10 bases map to TRBD2. The ends lost 1 base at V and 7 bases at J; junction bases unmatched: 7. Germline values: CDR1 SGHTA, CDR2 FQGNSA. CDR3 length: 16 amino acids. The CDR3 coding sequence is TGTGCCAGCAGCTTAGTGCCAGCGGGAGGGCCTAATGAGCAGTTCTTC. Protein: CASSLVPAGGPNEQFF.

This rearrangement joins TRBV6-7 to TRBJ2-5; unclear D gene. TRBV6-7 falls under the ORF class, with uncertain function. The CDR3 length is 15 residues. V lost 0 bases, J lost 5 bases, and 13 bases lay in between. CDR3 amino acids: CASSYSGPAGETQYF. Here the CDR3 DNA reads TGTGCCAGCAGTTACTCAGGCCCCGCCGGGGAGACCCAGTACTTC.

The chain is built from TRBV7-2 and TRBJ1-1; no clear D gene. This CDR3 is 14 amino acids long. CDR1 is SGHTA and CDR2 is FQGNSA in the germline V gene. The V end was cut by 1 base, the J end by 1 base, with 7 bases between. The CDR3 here is CASSLGAANTEAFF. CDR3 DNA: TGTGCCAGCAGCTTAGGGGCAGCGAACACTGAAGCTTTCTTT.

This chain joins TRBV1 and TRBJ2-1; the table's TRBD2 call for D was not verified on the DNA. TRBV1 is a recognized pseudogene. This CDR3 contains 20 residues. Here the CDR3 reads CTSSQTSGSVSRISYNEQFF. Here the CDR3 DNA reads TGCACCAGCAGCCAGACTAGCGGGAGTGTCTCGAGGATCTCCTACAATGAGCAGTTCTTC.

J is TRBJ1-3 and V is TRBV30; 8 bases map to TRBD1. The germline V gene has CDR1 GTSNPN and CDR2 SVGIG (reference sequence). The length of the CDR3 is 16 residues. Trimming cost V 3 bases and J 0 bases; bases outside gene matches: 7. CDR3 residues: CAWSRTQGDSGNTIYF. CDR3 in DNA: TGTGCCTGGAGCAGGACACAGGGGGACTCTGGAAACACCATATATTTT.

The chain uses TRBV30 and TRBJ2-7; D might be TRBD2 (7 bases). The germline CDR1 and CDR2 sequences are GTSNPN and SVGIG (reference sequence). V was trimmed by 3 bases and J by 7 bases, leaving 22 bases between them. The CDR3 extends over 15 amino acids. CDR3 sequence (DNA): TGTGCCTGGAGAAGAGGGGGGGCGTCCCCCGGGGAGCAGTACTTC. Amino acids: CAWRRGGASPGEQYF. Full variable domain (outside the CDR3, taken from reference TRBV30 and TRBJ2-7): SQTIHQWPATLVQPVGSPLSLECTVEGTSNPNLYWYRQAAGRGLQLLFYSVGIGQISSEVPQNLSASRPQDRQFILSSKKLLLSDSGFYLCAWRRGGASPGEQYFGPGTRLTVT.

The chain recombines TRBV27 with TRBJ1-2; D call uncertain. The CDR3 contains 14 residues. Trimming took 5 bases from V and 4 from J, leaving 14 bases between them. CDR1 MNHEY and CDR2 SMNVEV come from the germline V gene (reference sequence). The CDR3 region is CASSQPGLTYGYTF. The CDR3 DNA reads TGTGCCAGCAGTCAACCCGGGTTGACCTATGGCTACACCTTC.

The V and J genes are TRBV2 and TRBJ2-7; a possible D gene is TRBD1 (6 bases). This CDR3 is 13 amino acids long. The germline CDR1 and CDR2 sequences are SNHLY and FYNNEI. Trimming removed 8 bases from V and 0 bases from J, with 11 bases in between. The CDR3, as DNA: TGTGCCAGCGGACAGACGTCCTCCTACGAGCAGTACTTC. Encoded protein: CASGQTSSYEQYF.

This clone has just one count. This rearrangement joins TRBV2 to TRBJ1-5; D gene uncertain. Germline CDR1 and CDR2: SNHLY and FYNNEI. The CDR3 length is 14 residues. Trimming took off 3 bases at V and 0 bases at J, with 6 bases between the two ends. CDR3 loop: CASSDHSSNQPQHF. Written as DNA, the CDR3 is TGTGCCAGCAGTGACCACAGTAGCAATCAGCCCCAGCATTTT.

The table lists this clone with a count of one. The chain uses TRBV19 and TRBJ1-5, with 8 bases lining up with TRBD1. This CDR3 has 15 amino acids. Germline CDR1 LNHDA, CDR2 SQIVND (reference sequence). J gave up 2 bases and V 4 bases, and 4 bases lay outside the gene matches. The CDR3 loop reads CASSTTGGGNQPQHF. For the CDR3, the DNA is TGTGCCAGTAGTACCACAGGGGGTGGCAATCAGCCCCAGCATTTT. Full variable domain (remainder filled in from reference TRBV19 and TRBJ1-5): DGGITQSPKYLFRKEGQNVTLSCEQNLNHDAMYWYRQDPGQGLRLIYYSQIVNDFQKGDIAEGYSVSREKKESFPLTVTSAQKNPTAFYLCASSTTGGGNQPQHFGDGTRLSIL.

The chain couples TRBV6-5 to TRBJ1-2; TRBD1 aligns across 10 bases. Per germline, CDR1 MNHEY and CDR2 SVGAGI. There are 14 residues in the CDR3. Germline trimming cut 6 bases from V and 7 bases from J; bases unmatched to any gene: 8. The CDR3 here is CASSPSGTGAGYTF. The CDR3, as DNA: TGTGCCAGCAGCCCTAGCGGGACAGGGGCTGGCTACACCTTC.

This chain joins TRBV30 and TRBJ2-2; 9 nucleotides align to TRBD1. The CDR3 is 15 residues long. The germline CDR1 and CDR2 sequences are GTSNPN and SVGIG (reference sequence). The V gene end was trimmed by 0 bases and the J gene end by 5 bases; junction bases not matched to a gene: 4. Here the CDR3 DNA reads TGTGCCTGGAGTGTACAGGGGGCGGGTACCGGGGAGCTGTTTTTT. Translation gives CAWSVQGAGTGELFF.

The sample holds a few counts of this clone. The chain has TRBV18 and TRBJ1-1, with 7 bases aligning to TRBD1. Germline assignment: CDR1 KGHSH and CDR2 LQKENI. The CDR3 runs 15 residues. Trimming at V came to 5 bases and at J to 3 bases, leaving 9 bases not matched to a gene. The chain's CDR3 is CASSFRTGSDTEAFF. In DNA, the CDR3 is TGTGCCAGCTCATTTAGGACAGGCTCGGACACTGAAGCTTTCTTT.

The genes are TRBV11-2 and TRBJ2-3, with D possibly TRBD2 on 5 matching bases. The CDR3 length is 13 residues. V was cut by 5 bases and J by 4 bases, with 10 bases left in between. CDR1 is SGHAT and CDR2 is FQNNGV in the germline V gene. The CDR3 bases are TGTGCCAGCAGCACACAGAGGGCAGATACGCAGTATTTT. Its protein is CASSTQRADTQYF.

This chain uses TRBV7-9 with TRBJ2-1; no reliable D call. The CDR3 spans 12 residues. V was cut by 1 base and J by 9 bases, with 7 bases left in between. Per germline, CDR1 SEHNR and CDR2 FQNEAQ (reference sequence). As DNA, the CDR3 is TGTGCCAGCAGCTTAGACCTGGCTGAGCAGTTCTTC. This gives the protein CASSLDLAEQFF.

The CDR3 nucleotides read TGTGCCAGCAGCCCCGGGATGCTCCATGAGCAGTTCTTC. Translating gives CASSPGMLHEQFF. The V gene is TRBV6-4, the J gene TRBJ2-1, with D perhaps matching TRBD2 (5 bases). V was pared by 6 bases and J by 8 bases, with 14 bases between. The CDR3 length is 13 residues. CDR1 is MRHNA and CDR2 is SNTAGT in the germline V gene.

The genes are TRBV6-1 and TRBJ2-1; TRBD2 agrees at 10 bases. The germline V gene has CDR1 MNHNS and CDR2 SASEGT. This CDR3 contains 15 residues. V trimming: 8 bases; J trimming: 9 bases; junction bases outside the gene matches: 13. The CDR3 loop is CASARVSGRASEQFF. The DNA for the CDR3 is TGTGCCAGCGCGAGGGTGAGCGGGAGGGCCAGTGAGCAGTTCTTC.

This clone appeared a few times. The chain employs TRBV7-2 and TRBJ2-5; 8 bases align to TRBD1. The V segment lost 5 bases and the J segment 4 bases; nucleotides outside the gene matches: 6. The CDR3 is 14 residues long. Germline V gene lookup returns CDR1 SGHTA and CDR2 FQGNSA. CDR3 coding DNA: TGTGCCAGCAGCAGGCAGGGGGCGGGAGAGACCCAGTACTTC. The encoded protein is CASSRQGAGETQYF.

The V call is TRBV28, the J call TRBJ1-1; TRBD1 matches at 8 bases. The CDR3 consists of 15 residues. CDR1 MDHEN and CDR2 SYDVKM come from the germline V gene. With V trimmed by 5 bases and J by 4 bases, 9 bases remained unmatched. The CDR3: CASSPPGQVTTEAFF. As DNA, the CDR3 is TGTGCCAGCAGTCCCCCGGGACAGGTGACCACTGAAGCTTTCTTT. The variable domain in full, with the rest retrieved from reference TRBV28 and TRBJ1-1, is DVKVTQSSRYLVKRTGEKVFLECVQDMDHENMFWYRQDPGLGLRLIYFSYDVKMKEKGDIPEGYSVSREKKERFSLILESASTNQTSMYLCASSPPGQVTTEAFFGQGTRLTVV.

This clone occurred once. The chain carries TRBV5-1 and TRBJ2-7, with a tentative D call TRBD1 (6 bases). CDR3 length equals 21 residues. In germline, CDR1 is SGHRS, CDR2 YFSETQ. V lost 4 bases to trimming and J lost 6 bases, with 38 bases between them. CDR3 residues: CASSGPVLSRDILTGSGEQYF. Here the CDR3 DNA reads TGCGCCAGCAGCGGTCCCGTACTTAGCAGGGACATTCTTACCGGCAGCGGCGAGCAGTACTTC. Together with reference TRBV5-1 and TRBJ2-7, the CDR3 gives the full variable domain: KAGVTQTPRYLIKTRGQQVTLSCSPISGHRSVSWYQQTPGQGLQFLFEYFSETQRNKGNFPGRFSGRQFSNSRSEMNVSTLELGDSALYLCASSGPVLSRDILTGSGEQYFGPGTRLTVT.

This chain uses TRBV18 with TRBJ1-1; tentatively, D is TRBD1 (6 bases). CDR1 is KGHSH, CDR2 LQKENI, per germline. Trimming left V 2 bases short and J 1 base short, with 8 bases between. The CDR3 is 14 residues long. CDR3 DNA sequence: TGTGCCAGCTCACCAAGGGGGGGGAACACTGAAGCTTTCTTT. Its translation is CASSPRGGNTEAFF.